This TCR beta chain was documented in a study of identical twins. TCRdb re-called the 5' RACE reads through MiXCR, storing one row per CDR3 protein. The repertoire consists of more than 1.5 million distinct CDR3 sequences, with about 30% occurring once and the leading ten covering under 0.35%. This clonotype was observed a few times. The sequenced sample was cord blood. This clonotype was sampled from a newborn girl in good health.

The CDR3 region has the DNA TGTGCCAGCAGCTTAGTAAGGAGGGCGAGCACAGATACGCAGTATTTT. This translates into CASSLVRRASTDTQYF. This sequence joins TRBV7-9 and TRBJ2-3, with D perhaps TRBD2 (6 bases). Between the trimmed V and J ends, which lost 1 base and 0 bases, there was a span of 11 bases. Per germline, CDR1 SEHNR and CDR2 FQNEAQ (reference sequence). The CDR3 is 16 residues long.